This passage covers 8 T cell receptor beta chains from one sample sequenced in a study of blood T cell repertoires in COVID-19. The protocol was immunoSEQ multiplex PCR, while the TCRdb copy is restricted to in-frame clones and leaves out a portion. The sample yields hundreds of thousands of clones, roughly 86% seen once. Sequencing input: PBMCs or T cells enriched from blood (not recorded which). These TCRs come from a woman between 18 and 29 years old who had recovered from COVID-19.

This clone was recorded once. Other DNA sequences within the sample encode an identical CDR3. The chain couples TRBV7-9 to TRBJ2-7; the match to TRBD2 covers 12 bases. Trimming at V came to 5 bases and at J to 3 bases, leaving 2 bases not matched to a gene. The germline V gene has CDR1 SEHNR and CDR2 FQNEAQ (reference sequence). The CDR3 is 14 residues long. The chain's CDR3 is CASSPTSGSYEQYF. The DNA for the CDR3 is TGTGCCAGCAGCCCGACTAGCGGGAGCTACGAGCAGTACTTC.

The chain employs TRBV27 and TRBJ1-5, with D possibly TRBD1 on 6 matching bases. V lost 1 base to trimming and J lost 2 bases, with 15 bases between them. The CDR3 consists of 17 residues. Germline values: CDR1 MNHEY, CDR2 SMNVEV (reference sequence). CDR3 nucleotides: TGTGCCAGCAGTTTATGCCATGGACAGAGTTGCAATCAGCCCCAGCATTTT. The encoded protein is CASSLCHGQSCNQPQHF.

The rearrangement links TRBV28 to TRBJ1-6; possibly TRBD1 for D (5 bases). With 3 bases removed from V and 8 bases from J, the gap between germline ends came to 17 bases. CDR1 and CDR2 from the germline V gene are MDHEN and SYDVKM. This CDR3 comprises 16 residues. CDR3 residues: CASSLSRTPGHSPLHF. CDR3 DNA sequence: TGTGCCAGCAGTTTGTCCAGGACACCTGGCCATTCACCCCTCCACTTT.

With regard to this clone: The sample has other DNA sequences that encode this CDR3 too. The J gene is TRBJ1-5, the V gene TRBV3-1 (or the pseudogene TRBV3-2), with unresolved D. Per the germline V gene, CDR1 is LGHDT and CDR2 is YNNKEL (reference sequence). Trimming removed 0 bases at V and 5 bases at J, with 5 bases between. The CDR3 spans 13 residues. The CDR3 DNA reads as TGTGCCAGCAGCCAAGATCGAGATCAGCCCCAGCATTTT. Amino acids: CASSQDRDQPQHF.

This chain joins TRBV30 and TRBJ2-7, with D maybe TRBD1 (5 bases). Germline CDR1 GTSNPN, CDR2 SVGIG (reference sequence). This CDR3 spans 12 amino acids. Trimming removed 3 bases from V and 3 bases from J, with 9 bases in between. The CDR3 sequence is CAWRTEGYEQYF. The DNA for the CDR3 is TGTGCCTGGAGGACAGAAGGCTACGAGCAGTACTTC. Supplemented by reference TRBV30 and TRBJ2-7, the full variable domain reads SQTIHQWPATLVQPVGSPLSLECTVEGTSNPNLYWYRQAAGRGLQLLFYSVGIGQISSEVPQNLSASRPQDRQFILSSKKLLLSDSGFYLCAWRTEGYEQYFGPGTRLTVT.

In its sample, this clone was seen once. The chain links TRBV5-5 to TRBJ1-5; 11 bases are shared with TRBD1. The CDR3 contains 18 residues. The germline CDR1 and CDR2 sequences are SGHKS and YYEKEE (reference sequence). V was clipped by 1 base and J by 2 bases; unmatched bases: 8. CDR3: CASSLWWVGQGGNQPQHF. The CDR3 DNA is TGTGCCAGCAGCTTGTGGTGGGTGGGACAGGGGGGCAATCAGCCCCAGCATTTT.

This rearrangement joins TRBV28 to TRBJ1-1; D possibly corresponds to TRBD1 (6 bases). CDR1 is MDHEN and CDR2 is SYDVKM in the germline V gene. Deletions cut 3 bases from V and 4 bases from J, with 12 bases between. This CDR3 spans 14 amino acids. CDR3 in amino acids: CASSFARGITEAFF. In DNA, the CDR3 is TGTGCCAGCAGTTTTGCCAGGGGTATCACTGAAGCTTTCTTT.

V gene TRBV12-3 or TRBV12-4 combines with J gene TRBJ1-2, with D perhaps matching TRBD1 (5 bases). Trimming took 8 bases from V and 8 from J, leaving 18 bases between them. The CDR3 has 13 amino acids. DNA of the CDR3: TGTGCCAGCCTAAAGCAGGGTTTTGGAGGCTACACCTTC. Its protein is CASLKQGFGGYTF.